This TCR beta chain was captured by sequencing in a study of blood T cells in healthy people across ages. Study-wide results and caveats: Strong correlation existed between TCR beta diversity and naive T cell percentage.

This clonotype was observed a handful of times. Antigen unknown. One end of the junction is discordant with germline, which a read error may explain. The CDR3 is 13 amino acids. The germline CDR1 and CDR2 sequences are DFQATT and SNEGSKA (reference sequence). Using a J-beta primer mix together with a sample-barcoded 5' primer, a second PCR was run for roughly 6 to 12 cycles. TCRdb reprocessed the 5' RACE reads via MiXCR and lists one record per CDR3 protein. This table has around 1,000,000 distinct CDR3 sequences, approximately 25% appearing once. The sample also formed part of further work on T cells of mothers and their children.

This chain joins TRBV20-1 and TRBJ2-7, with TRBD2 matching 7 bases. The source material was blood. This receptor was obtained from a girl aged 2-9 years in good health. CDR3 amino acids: CSARETSFYKQYF. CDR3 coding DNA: TGCAGTGCTAGAGAGACTAGCTTCTACAAGCAGTACTTC.